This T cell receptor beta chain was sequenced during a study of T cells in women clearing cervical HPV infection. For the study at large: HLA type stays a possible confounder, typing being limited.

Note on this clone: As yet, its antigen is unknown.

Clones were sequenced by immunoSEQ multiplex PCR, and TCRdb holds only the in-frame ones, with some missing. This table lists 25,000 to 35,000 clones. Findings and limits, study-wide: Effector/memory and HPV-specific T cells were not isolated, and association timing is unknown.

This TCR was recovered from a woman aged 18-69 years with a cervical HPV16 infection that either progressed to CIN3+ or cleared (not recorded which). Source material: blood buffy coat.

This chain's CDR3 is CASGLSEATEAFF. CDR3 bases read: TGTGCTAGTGGTTTGTCCGAAGCGACTGAA. V usage is TRBV12-5 and J usage is TRBJ1-1, with no clear D. The read finishes 3 residues shy of the CDR3 end, and the germline J gene is used to complete it. The CDR3 has 13 residues. From germline, CDR1 is LGHNT and CDR2 FRNRAP. Deletions cut 2 bases from V and 5 bases from J, with 9 bases between.